These 8 T cell receptor beta chains were all obtained from the same sample, sequenced in a study of Tregs in tolerant kidney transplant recipients. The repertoire was sequenced with immunoSEQ multiplex PCR; TCRdb's copy has only in-frame clones and lacks some. The sample has some 71,000 clones, less than 90% seen once; the top ten hold around 0.42%. Material: CD4+ T cells from blood, obtained before the transplant. Receptors originate from a human donor who received a combined kidney and bone marrow transplant.

The genes are TRBV2 and TRBJ2-7; 11 positions match TRBD2. Unmatched junction bases numbered 7, after V lost 3 bases and J lost 12 bases. CDR3 length: 13 residues. CDR1 is SNHLY and CDR2 is FYNNEI in the germline V gene. The CDR3 DNA sequence: TGTGCCAGCAGTGAGGGACTAGCGGAAATCGGGTACTTC. Protein product: CASSEGLAEIGYF.

CDR3 in amino acids: CASSTAGEGEQFF. CDR3 coding DNA: TGCGCCAGTAGTACTGCGGGAGAAGGGGAGCAGTTCTTC. The chain is built from TRBV10-1 and TRBJ2-1, with 7 bases identical to TRBD2. Germline-derived CDR1 and CDR2 are WNHNN and SYGVQD (reference sequence). This CDR3 has 13 amino acids. V lost 9 bases and J lost 10; bases outside the gene matches: 12.

The V and J genes are TRBV15 and TRBJ2-7; 7 nucleotides agree with TRBD1. Looked up from germline, CDR1 is LNHNV and CDR2 is YYDKDF (reference sequence). V was pared by 2 bases and J by 0 bases, with 4 bases of the junction left unmatched. CDR3 length: 15 residues. CDR3 sequence: CATSRRDSNSYEQYF. Here the CDR3 DNA reads TGTGCCACCAGCAGACGGGACAGCAACTCCTACGAGCAGTACTTC.

V usage is TRBV29-1 and J usage is TRBJ1-5, with 11 bases lining up with TRBD1. Trimming removed 4 bases from V and 6 bases from J; junction bases left unmatched: 8. CDR1 and CDR2 (germline): SQVTM, ANQGSEA. This CDR3 has 15 amino acids. The chain's CDR3 is CSVVEDRGRSQPQHF. Here the CDR3 DNA reads TGCAGCGTTGTCGAGGACAGGGGGCGTAGTCAGCCCCAGCATTTT.

The chain is built from TRBV4-1 and TRBJ2-1; 8 bases align to TRBD1. Germline trimming cut 4 bases from V and 4 bases from J; bases unmatched to any gene: 6. The germline V gene has CDR1 MGHRA and CDR2 YSYEKL. This CDR3 has 15 residues. Here the CDR3 reads CASSLGTGGYNEQFF. The CDR3, as DNA: TGCGCCAGCAGCCTTGGGACAGGCGGGTACAATGAGCAGTTCTTC.

The chain has TRBV27 and TRBJ2-1; 7 bases fit TRBD2. V was pared by 0 bases and J by 4 bases, with 3 bases of the junction left unmatched. Germline CDR1 MNHEY, CDR2 SMNVEV (reference sequence). CDR3 length: 15 residues. CDR3 in DNA: TGTGCCAGCAGTTTATCCAGGGAGGGTTACAATGAGCAGTTCTTC. It encodes CASSLSREGYNEQFF.

V usage is TRBV30 and J usage is TRBJ1-2, with a possible D match to TRBD1 (5 bases). This CDR3 spans 14 amino acids. The V and J ends lost 4 bases and 8 bases respectively, with 20 bases between them. Germline assignment: CDR1 GTSNPN and CDR2 SVGIG (reference sequence). The CDR3: CAWTPRQGRDGYTF. The CDR3 DNA sequence: TGTGCCTGGACCCCCAGGCAGGGTCGAGACGGCTACACCTTC.

This clone was seen a single time. The chain uses TRBV25-1 and TRBJ1-4; D perhaps matches TRBD1 (5 bases). Trimming removed 1 base from V and 6 bases from J, with 12 bases in between. This CDR3 region has 15 residues. Germline V lookup: CDR1 MGHDK, CDR2 SYGVNS. The CDR3 reads CASSEWQAGDEKLFF. The CDR3 nucleotides read TGTGCCAGCAGTGAATGGCAGGCGGGGGATGAAAAACTGTTTTTT. Full variable domain (remainder filled in from reference TRBV25-1 and TRBJ1-4): EADIYQTPRYLVIGTGKKITLECSQTMGHDKMYWYQQDPGMELHLIHYSYGVNSTEKGDLSSESTVSRIRTEHFPLTLESARPSHTSQYLCASSEWQAGDEKLFFGSGTQLSVL.